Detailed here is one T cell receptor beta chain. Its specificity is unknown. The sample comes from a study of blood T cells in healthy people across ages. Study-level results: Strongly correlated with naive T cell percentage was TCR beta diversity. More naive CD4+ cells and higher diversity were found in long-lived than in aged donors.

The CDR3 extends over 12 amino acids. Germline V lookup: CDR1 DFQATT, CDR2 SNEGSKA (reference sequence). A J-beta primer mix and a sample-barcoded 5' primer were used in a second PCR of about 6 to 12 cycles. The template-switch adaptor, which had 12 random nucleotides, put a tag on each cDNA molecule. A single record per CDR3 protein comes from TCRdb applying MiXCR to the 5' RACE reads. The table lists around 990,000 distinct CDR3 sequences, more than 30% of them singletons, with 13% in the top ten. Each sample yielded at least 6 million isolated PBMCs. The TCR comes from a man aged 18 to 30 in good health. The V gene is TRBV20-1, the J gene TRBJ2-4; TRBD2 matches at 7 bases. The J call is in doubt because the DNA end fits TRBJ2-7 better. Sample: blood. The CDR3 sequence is CSAGLEFYEQYF. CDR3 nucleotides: TGCAGTGCCGGACTAGAGTTCTACGAGCAGTACTTC.